The sequence of this TCR beta chain was determined in a study of cytomegalovirus exposure and HLA in healthy donors (dated by TCRdb to about 2017). In the study overall: The 500 to 800 repertoires of the first cohort and the approximately 130 validation repertoires were produced on the same platform, according to a later analysis. The study aimed to test whether cataloging public T cell receptors could reveal signatures of past pathogen exposure. To predict cytomegalovirus infection status, the study brought together high-throughput TCR immunosequencing, statistical association of individual TCRs with disease status, and machine learning. In addition to the first cohort of around 670 subjects, a separate validation cohort of under 150 different subjects was used.

Library method: the immunoSEQ multiplex PCR assay. Per the original workflow: A statistical classification framework was developed to diagnose cytomegalovirus status using the catalog of TCR beta chain sequences. TCRdb provides this immuneACCESS table in a form limited to in-frame rearrangements. Some clones are lacking; in checked studies, under half of them reflect an unresolved V gene, and why the rest are absent is not known. That table gives V, J and clone size, and the DNA gave D and trimming. The sample data list 140,000 or so clones, and approximately 86% of these were observed just once. Of the sample, 4.5% to 5.5% falls within the top ten clones. What the work shows at the level of the full study, not this receptor alone: In a later analysis, TCRs clustered in the first cohort were found to also tend to co-occur in the 100 to 150 validation repertoires, with around 94% of cluster scores above 0. The study gave a list of some 150 TCR beta chains associated with cytomegalovirus. It was suggested by the authors that the approach could potentially be generalized to other disease states and immunological phenotypes. A later analysis lacked HLA typing for the validation cohort, so it scored co-occurrence in that cohort across all 120 or so repertoires. Most TCR sequences were seen in very few donors, while some public TCRs were found in many individuals. Cytomegalovirus status was reported to be diagnosed by the classifier with high specificity and sensitivity in both the original and validation cohorts. A few of the identified cytomegalovirus-associated TCR beta chains were confirmed in vitro to be specific for cytomegalovirus antigens.

Turning to this clone: The target of this receptor is not known. No base quality values were provided; no much bigger clone lies one nucleotide off.

From the cysteine up to the phenylalanine, the CDR3 has a length of 15 residues. Just the 45-base CDR3 DNA is kept, in frame starting at base 1. The germline V gene supplies CDR1 MNHNS and CDR2 SASEGT. The germline V end is reduced by 7 bases and the J end by 4 bases; junction bases left unmatched: 6. Separate from the approximately 690-subject first cohort, the validation cohort of some 130 subjects was the group to which the donors belonged. The sequenced material came from PBMCs. This sequence originates from a man between 18 and 35 years old in good health and CMV-seropositive. This chain is built from TRBV6-1 and TRBJ1-5, and TRBD1 aligns with 11 junction nucleotides. The nucleotide sequence is given as TGTGCCAGCAACCCCGGGACAGGGGGGAATCAGCCCCAGCATTTT. It is translated as CASNPGTGGNQPQHF.